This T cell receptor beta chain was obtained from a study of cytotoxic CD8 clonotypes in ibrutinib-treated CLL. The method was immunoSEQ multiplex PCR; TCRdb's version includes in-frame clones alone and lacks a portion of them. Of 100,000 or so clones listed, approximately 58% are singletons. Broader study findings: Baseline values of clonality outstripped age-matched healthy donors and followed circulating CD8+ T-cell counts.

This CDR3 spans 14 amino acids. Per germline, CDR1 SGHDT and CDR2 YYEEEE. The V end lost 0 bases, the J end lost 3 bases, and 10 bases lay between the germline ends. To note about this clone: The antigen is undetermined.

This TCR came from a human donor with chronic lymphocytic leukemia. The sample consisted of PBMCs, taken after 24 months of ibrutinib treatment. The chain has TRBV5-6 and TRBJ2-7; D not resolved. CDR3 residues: CASSLGSIIYEQYF. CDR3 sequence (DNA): TGTGCCAGCAGCTTGGGGTCGATCATCTACGAGCAGTACTTC.